The rows below give T cell receptor beta chains drawn from one sample of a study of T cells in Graves' hyperthyroidism and ophthalmopathy. TCRdb reprocessed the multiplex PCR reads with MiXCR, giving one entry per CDR3 protein. The data contain approximately 520,000 distinct CDR3 sequences, 20% to 25% of them singletons. The sequenced sample consisted of blood. Source of these receptors: a man aged 18 to 30 with Graves' hyperthyroidism. Each CDR3 is given with its conserved first and last residue.

j_gene | v_gene | CDR3aa
TRBJ2-5 | TRBV7-2 | CASSPAGTSGQETQYF
TRBJ1-5 | TRBV18 | CASSPTRANQPQHF
TRBJ1-2 | TRBV2 | CASSGQGGNYGYTF
TRBJ1-5 | TRBV27 | CASSLSRTGVGQPQHF
TRBJ2-7 | TRBV27 | CASRHNTGTSGSVSYEQYF
TRBJ1-6 | TRBV7-2 | CASRRDSSYNSPLHF
TRBJ1-1 | TRBV11-2 | CASSLDLGWNTEAFF
TRBJ2-2 | TRBV6-1 | CASSGQGTGELFF
TRBJ1-2 | TRBV20-1 | CSALLLTGGAFHGYTF
TRBJ2-7 | TRBV9 | CASSVETKGVEQYF
TRBJ2-5 | TRBV27 | CASSGAGTGLETQYF
TRBJ2-7 | TRBV6-5 | CASSYPSGSVNEQYF
TRBJ2-7 | TRBV5-1 | CASSPPLAGGPDEQYF
TRBJ2-7 | TRBV12-3/TRBV12-4 | CASSFGPSTYEQYF
TRBJ1-1 | TRBV6-1 | CASSDVLNTEAFF
TRBJ2-7 | TRBV4-1 | CASSRPGSTDPEQYF
TRBJ2-5 | TRBV28 | CASSLNRGAETQYF
TRBJ1-2 | TRBV19 | CASSPKDGLRGYTF
TRBJ2-5 | TRBV2 | CATSGEETQYF
TRBJ2-4 | TRBV10-3 | CAISDRADLAKNIQYF
TRBJ1-1 | TRBV4-1 | CASSQPQGWATEAFF
TRBJ2-5 | TRBV28 | CASSLSGRRETQYF
TRBJ1-1 | TRBV19 | CASSREGGAEAFF
TRBJ2-7 | TRBV5-1 | CASRRDFGHEQYF
TRBJ1-3 | TRBV12-3/TRBV12-4 | CASTFDTQNTIYF
TRBJ2-5 | TRBV9 | CASSANQETQYF
TRBJ1-2 | TRBV6-1 | CASSVIDRTNYGYTF
TRBJ1-1 | TRBV28 | CASGLLVGNTEAFF
TRBJ1-1 | TRBV10-3 | CAIRVSDTEAFF
TRBJ2-5 | TRBV6-1 | CASIKRGAPQETQYF
TRBJ1-3 | TRBV11-1 | CASSRWGQSSSGNTIYF
TRBJ1-2 | TRBV29-1 | CSVDAGRYGYTF
TRBJ1-3 | TRBV6-1 | CASRTANSGNTIYF
TRBJ1-1 | TRBV9 | CASSPFGGDGNTEAFF
TRBJ2-2 | TRBV11-2 | CASRPNSGGAGTGELFF
TRBJ1-2 | TRBV6-1 | CASTLLGQVYGYTF
TRBJ1-1 | TRBV4-2 | CASSQDQGGFTEAFF
TRBJ1-5 | TRBV20-1 | CSARLEGSNQPQHF
TRBJ2-2 | TRBV19 | CAGASGVGELFF
TRBJ1-1 | TRBV6-2/TRBV6-3 | CASSLYLGTEAFF
TRBJ1-6 | TRBV2 | CASTSDLENSPLHF
TRBJ2-7 | TRBV28 | CASIGQGLYEQYF
TRBJ2-7 | TRBV5-5 | CASSPYPYGRHEQYF
TRBJ1-1 | TRBV6-2/TRBV6-3 | CASSYDSIGAKGGTEAFF
TRBJ2-5 | TRBV29-1 | CSTDRVGETQYF
TRBJ1-1 | TRBV7-7 | CASSLQGVPEAFF
TRBJ1-5 | TRBV3-1 | CASSSGTDQPQHF
TRBJ1-5 | TRBV6-1 | CASSPGGRNQPQHF